The text below deals with one T cell receptor beta chain. The entry originates in a study of T cell responses to AZD1222 COVID-19 vaccine. The V and J ends lost 2 bases and 2 bases, in that order; junction bases with no gene match: 3. The CDR3 totals 15 residues. Germline CDR1 reads MNHEY; CDR2 reads SMNVEV (reference sequence). TCRdb's table, derived via immunoSEQ multiplex PCR, lists solely in-frame clones and lacks some. The repertoire holds roughly 170,000 clones, with approximately 94% as singletons. Specimen: peripheral blood, collected 28 days after the second AZD1222 dose. The clonotype originates from an adult who received the AZD1222 COVID-19 vaccine. This chain connects TRBV27 to TRBJ2-7, with TRBD1 identical over 10 bases. CDR3 bases: TGTGCCAGCAGTTTAAAGGGGACAGGGGCCTACGAGCAGTACTTC. It translates to CASSLKGTGAYEQYF.